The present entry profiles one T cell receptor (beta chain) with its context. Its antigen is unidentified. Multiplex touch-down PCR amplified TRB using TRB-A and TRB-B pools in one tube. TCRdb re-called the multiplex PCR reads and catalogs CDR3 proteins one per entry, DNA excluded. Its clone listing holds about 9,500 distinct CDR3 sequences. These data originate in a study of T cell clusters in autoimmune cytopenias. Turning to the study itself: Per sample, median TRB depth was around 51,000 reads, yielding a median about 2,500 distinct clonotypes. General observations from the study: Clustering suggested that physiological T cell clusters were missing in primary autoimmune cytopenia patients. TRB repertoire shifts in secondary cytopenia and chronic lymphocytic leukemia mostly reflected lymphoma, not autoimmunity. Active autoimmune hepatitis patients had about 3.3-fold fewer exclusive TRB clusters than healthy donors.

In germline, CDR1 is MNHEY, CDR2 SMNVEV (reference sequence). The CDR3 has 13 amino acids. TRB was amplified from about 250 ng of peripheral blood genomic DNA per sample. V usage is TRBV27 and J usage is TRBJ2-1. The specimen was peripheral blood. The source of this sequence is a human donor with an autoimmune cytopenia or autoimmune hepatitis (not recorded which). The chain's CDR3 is CASNSVSYNEQFF.